Following are 6 T cell receptor beta chains from one sample sequenced in a study of T-cell reconstitution after alpha-beta-depleted transplantation in children. Molecular barcoding with unique molecular identifiers was used for the TCRbeta library. TCRdb analysed the PCR reads with MiXCR anew, one entry per CDR3 protein. This sample has about 360,000 distinct CDR3 sequences, with 13% found just once. The sample was PBMCs, taken from the stem cell graft. These receptor sequences come from a human donor who donated a stem cell graft to a child with Fanconi anemia.

In its sample, this clonotype was seen a few times. The chain is built from TRBV2 and TRBJ1-5; D is undetermined. Looked up from germline, CDR1 is SNHLY and CDR2 is FYNNEI. Trimming shortened V by 1 base and J by 6 bases, and 10 bases separated the two germline ends. The CDR3 runs 14 residues. The CDR3 sequence: CASSEGLQIQPQHF. CDR3 nucleotides: TGTGCCAGCAGTGAAGGGCTTCAGATTCAGCCCCAGCATTTT.

This clonotype turned up a few times. The chain uses TRBV5-1 and TRBJ2-5; 7 bases match TRBD1. Losses at the gene ends were 4 bases for V and 7 bases for J; bases not matched to a gene: 7. This CDR3 is built from 13 residues. Germline-derived CDR1 and CDR2 are SGHRS and YFSETQ. The CDR3 sequence is CASSTGTEGTQYF. DNA of the CDR3: TGCGCCAGCAGCACCGGGACAGAGGGGACCCAGTACTTC.

In this sample, this clonotype turned up a few times. This chain links TRBV27 with TRBJ2-2; D call uncertain. The CDR3 has 13 amino acids. Trimming removed 6 bases from V and 6 bases from J, with 11 bases in between. The germline V gene encodes CDR1 MNHEY and CDR2 SMNVEV (reference sequence). CDR3 in DNA: TGTGCCAGCAGCCCTGTTAAGTCCGGGGAGCTGTTTTTT. As protein: CASSPVKSGELFF.

At least ten counts were recorded for this clonotype. Here the CDR3 reads CASSQEEALALNSPLHF. In DNA form, the CDR3 reads TGCGCCAGCAGCCAAGAAGAGGCCCTCGCCTTAAATTCACCCCTCCACTTT. This chain connects TRBV4-3 to TRBJ1-6; D unresolved. V was trimmed by 0 bases and J by 7 bases, leaving 16 bases between them. Germline V CDR1 and CDR2: LGHNA, YSLEER. The CDR3 runs to 17 residues.

There are a few counts of this clonotype. J is TRBJ1-2 and V is TRBV27; D unresolved. V gave up 1 base and J gave up 7 bases, with 13 bases separating them. The CDR3 runs to 14 residues. Germline assignment: CDR1 MNHEY and CDR2 SMNVEV (reference sequence). The DNA for the CDR3 is TGTGCCAGCAGTTTATTCCTCCTCAGCCCTGGCTACACCTTC. This gives the protein CASSLFLLSPGYTF.

This clonotype was observed a few times. The chain recombines TRBV9 with TRBJ1-3; 8 bases fit TRBD1. Germline CDR1 SGDLS, CDR2 YYNGEE. The CDR3 is 18 amino acids. The junction had 8 bases not matched to a gene; V was cut back by 0 bases and J by 0 bases. CDR3 sequence (DNA): TGTGCCAGCAGCGTAGGGGACAGGCGATGGTCCTCTGGAAACACCATATATTTT. It is translated as CASSVGDRRWSSGNTIYF.